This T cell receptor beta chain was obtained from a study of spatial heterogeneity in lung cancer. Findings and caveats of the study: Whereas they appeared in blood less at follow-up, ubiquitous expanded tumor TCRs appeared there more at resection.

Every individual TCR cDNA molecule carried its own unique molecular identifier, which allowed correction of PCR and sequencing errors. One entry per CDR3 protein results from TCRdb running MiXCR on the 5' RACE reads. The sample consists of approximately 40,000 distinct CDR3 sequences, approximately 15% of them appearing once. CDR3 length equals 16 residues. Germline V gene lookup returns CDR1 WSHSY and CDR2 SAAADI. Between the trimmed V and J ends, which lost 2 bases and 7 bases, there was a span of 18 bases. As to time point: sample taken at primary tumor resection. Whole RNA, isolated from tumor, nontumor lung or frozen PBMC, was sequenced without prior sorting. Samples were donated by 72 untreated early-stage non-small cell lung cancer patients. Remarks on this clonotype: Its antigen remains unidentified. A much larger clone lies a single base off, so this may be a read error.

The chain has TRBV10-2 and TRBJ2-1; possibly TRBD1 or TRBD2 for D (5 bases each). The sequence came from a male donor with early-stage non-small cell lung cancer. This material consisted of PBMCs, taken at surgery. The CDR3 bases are TGCGCCAGCAGTGAGAATAGCGCGAGGGGTAGGAATGAGCAGTTCTTC. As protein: CASSENSARGRNEQFF.